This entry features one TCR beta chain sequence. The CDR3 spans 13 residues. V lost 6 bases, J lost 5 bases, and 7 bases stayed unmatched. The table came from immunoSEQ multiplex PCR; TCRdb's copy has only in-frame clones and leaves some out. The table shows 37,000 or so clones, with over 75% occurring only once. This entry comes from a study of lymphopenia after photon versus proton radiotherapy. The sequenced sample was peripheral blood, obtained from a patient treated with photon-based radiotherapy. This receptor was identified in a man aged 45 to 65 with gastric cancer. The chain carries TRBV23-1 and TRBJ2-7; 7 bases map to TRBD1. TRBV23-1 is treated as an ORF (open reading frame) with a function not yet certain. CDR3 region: CASRFDRENEQYF. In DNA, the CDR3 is TGCGCCAGCAGATTCGACAGGGAGAACGAGCAGTACTTC.